The entry below gives a single TCR beta chain sequence along with its context. The antigen this receptor binds is unknown. Base qualities were left out, and no much larger clone turns up one base away. The immunoSEQ Assay, a bias-controlled multiplex PCR, was used to amplify TCRbeta CDR3 regions from genomic DNA. Per the original workflow: Nucleated cell counts per sample were estimated from amplification of reference gene primers within the assay. To quantify the absolute abundance of each unique TCRbeta CDR3 rearrangement, sequence reads were collapsed and filtered. For each sample, productive Simpson clonality was calculated by taking the square root of Simpson's diversity index across productive rearrangements. This immuneACCESS table, as held by TCRdb, lists in-frame sequences with V and J called but not all clones. Of the missing ones, under half trace to an unresolved V gene in checked studies; the others have no known cause. V and J calls and clone size are copied from that table; D and trimming were computed from the DNA. The sample yields some 150,000 clones; 81% were counted once. The ten top clones hold 8% to 9.5% of the sample.

The source of the sample is a study of blood T cell repertoires in COVID-19 (dated by TCRdb to the early 2020s). As for the study more broadly: The collaborator samples originated in the United States, Italy and Spain and spanned the acute and convalescent phases of COVID-19. The prospective study material was composed of cDNA or gDNA derived from T cells, B-cell-depleted T cells, or PBMCs. Subjects who had been exposed to COVID-19, were actively infected with it, or had recovered from it provided the deeply sampled blood TCRbeta repertoires that made up the dataset. The repertoires were released in a freely available public database intended as a resource for research on the immune response to SARS-CoV-2. The samples were drawn from two sources: the first 160 participants of the ongoing ImmuneRACE study, and 1,200 or so subjects contributed by 6 global collaborators. The sample metadata nearly always contained a de-identified subject ID, COVID-19 status, age in years and sex. Where HLA class I and class II types were available, the types were taken from metadata supplied by the sample provider, not from assay-based typing. The paper as a whole reports these results and caveats: How much clinical and demographic metadata was included differed by source and by participant, and the metadata was provided uncurated.

There are 15 amino acids in the CDR3, from cysteine to phenylalanine inclusive. The CDR3 DNA has 45 bases and is translated from base 1. CDR1 and CDR2, looked up from the germline V gene, are SGHRS and YFSETQ. Trimming leaves V shorter by 2 bases and J shorter by 2 bases, with the junction holding 5 bases beyond the gene matches. Whole blood was collected in K2EDTA tubes by collaborating institutions according to the institutions' own protocols. For TCRbeta analysis, collaborators shipped samples in one of three forms: frozen whole blood, isolated PBMCs, or DNA extracted from either of those sample types.

Specimen: peripheral blood. The V and J segments used are TRBV5-1 and TRBJ2-5, and 8 junction bases match TRBD1. This TCR was recovered from an older woman with active or convalescent COVID-19. The CDR3 protein is CASSLWGQDQETQYF. The DNA sequence reads TGCGCCAGCAGCTTATGGGGACAGGATCAAGAGACCCAGTACTTC. Joined to the reference TRBV5-1 and TRBJ2-5 proteins, this CDR3 gives the full variable domain: KAGVTQTPRYLIKTRGQQVTLSCSPISGHRSVSWYQQTPGQGLQFLFEYFSETQRNKGNFPGRFSGRQFSNSRSEMNVSTLELGDSALYLCASSLWGQDQETQYFGPGTRLLVL.